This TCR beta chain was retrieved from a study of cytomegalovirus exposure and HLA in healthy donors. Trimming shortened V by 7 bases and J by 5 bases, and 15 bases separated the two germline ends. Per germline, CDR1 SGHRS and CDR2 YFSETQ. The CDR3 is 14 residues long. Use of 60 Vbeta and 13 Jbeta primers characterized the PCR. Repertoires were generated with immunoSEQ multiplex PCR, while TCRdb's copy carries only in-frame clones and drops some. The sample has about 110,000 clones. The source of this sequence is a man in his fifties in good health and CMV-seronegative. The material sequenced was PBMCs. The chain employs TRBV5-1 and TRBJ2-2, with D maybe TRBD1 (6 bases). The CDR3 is CASRQGLGTGELFF. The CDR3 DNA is TGCGCCAGCCGCCAGGGGTTAGGAACCGGGGAGCTGTTTTTT.